This T cell receptor beta chain was retrieved from a study of identical twins (dated by TCRdb to the mid-2010s). Looking at the study overall: TCR alpha and beta repertoires from monozygotic twins, unrelated adults of various ages and cord blood were deep-sequenced to test whether fetal clonotypes persist. Replicate twin experiments were performed at different times using different library preparation protocols to rule out contamination. The research as a whole found: The excess sharing between twins in beta out-of-frame sequences was weaker because fewer shared sequences reduced the signal-to-noise ratio. Compared with coincidental sharing between unrelated individuals, out-of-frame TCR alpha sequences shared between twins showed an excess of sequences with low generation probability. In monozygotic twins, recombination models systematically underestimated out-of-frame TCR alpha sharing, but the models matched the sharing seen between unrelated individuals. Because the same donors could not be followed over many years, the conclusions relied on cross-sectional statistical analysis. Zero-insertion analyses could be partly confounded by invariant T cells such as MAIT and iNKT, though diverse VJ usage argued against such confounding for most clonotypes. Abundant cord blood beta clonotypes had fewer insertions, young adult naive repertoires showed a similar but weaker trend, and memory repertoires showed no such trend.

Every donor in the study was a healthy Caucasian. The twin cohort consisted of three pairs of female monozygotic twins, all aged roughly 18 to 29 years. Positive isolation kits from Invitrogen were used to isolate CD4+ and CD8+ T cell populations. This clonotype came up a few times. This clone's antigen is unknown. No much larger clone exists at a distance of one base, and base qualities are not known. The method was 5' RACE. Instrument on record: Illumina HiSeq 2000. Template switching added a universal primer binding site, and the final cDNA carried a unique molecular identifier that allowed TCR cDNA molecules to be counted accurately. Specific primers in the conserved constant-segment region were used to synthesize first-strand cDNA for the TCR alpha and beta chains. To control for contamination, every cDNA library carried two barcodes: a SMART-Mk sample barcode plus Illumina barcodes. TruSeq adapter sequences along with Illumina sample barcodes were introduced in two successive PCR steps. Sequencing of the TCR alpha and beta cDNA libraries was done on the Illumina HiSeq platform using custom primers. The study's own analysis went as follows. Unique molecular identifiers were extracted from raw reads with MiGEC, and CDR3 positions were determined with MiXCR. For each individual, recombination models were inferred using an EM algorithm with the repgenHMM and IGoR tools. The analysis of shared clonotypes was done with the tcR package in R, with sharing normalized by the product of cloneset sizes. Out-of-frame nonproductive sequences were analyzed to study raw recombination free of thymic and clonal selection effects. The public reads were reanalyzed by TCRdb: fastp trimming at Q25, MiXCR alignment, in-frame beta chains only. A single entry per CDR3 protein holds the most common genes and DNA from its merged rows. These V and J calls derive from TCRdb rather than the authors' analysis. The sample table holds some 190,000 distinct CDR3 sequences, of which approximately 15% were seen once. Roughly two fifths of the sample is in the top ten clones.

The data were also submitted as part of a second study, on T cells expressing NK-cell markers. The second publication reports: TCR beta-chain repertoires were profiled in sorted CD3+CD56+NKG2C+, CD3+CD56+NKG2C- and CD3+CD56-NKG2C+ T-cell subsets from eight donors. Among the eight sequenced donors, seven were HCMV-seropositive and one was HCMV-seronegative. To restrict sorting to alphabetaTCR-expressing T cells, an anti-gammadeltaTCR antibody was added in several experiments. In six donors, the dominant CD3+CD56+NKG2C+ clonotypes ranked among the top 10 CD8+ clonotypes, making up about 1.0-7.5% of CD8+ T cells. Those dominant clonotypes were again the most abundant among CD3+CD56-NKG2C+ cells in a few donors, at roughly 25-60.1%. Whether the expanded NKG2C-expressing T cell clones were specific for HCMV antigens was left unclear. The eight sequenced donors were randomly selected healthy volunteers, three men and five women. HCMV serostatus was determined by detecting HCMV-specific IgG in serum with a commercial ELISA kit. MIGEC handled demultiplexing of the reads and grouping by UMI, while MiTCR was used to assemble and quantify clonotypes. To exclude erroneous sequences, only TCR cDNA sequences supported by at least two reads were retained. The tcR package was used for downstream repertoire analysis, and clonotypes were matched across fractions by CDR3 nucleotide sequence plus V segment. Antigen specificity was annotated against VDJdb with VDJmatch, allowing one amino acid substitution in CDR3.

This sequence originates from a woman aged 18-29 years in good health. What was sequenced was CD8+ T cells sorted from blood.

The CDR3 protein: CAISGYREETQYF. The bases are TGTGCCATCAGTGGATACAGGGAAGAGACCCAGTACTTC. The sequence joins TRBV10-3 to TRBJ2-5, with TRBD1 perhaps the D gene, on 6 matching bases. In the germline V gene, CDR1 corresponds to ENHRY and CDR2 to SYGVKD. The CDR3 goes from the cysteine to the phenylalanine over 13 residues. Only the CDR3 region is kept as DNA, spanning 39 bases read in frame from base 1. The V and J ends are trimmed by 4 bases and 3 bases, leaving 9 bases between them.